Ten or more counts support the clone carrying this T cell receptor (beta chain). Antigen unknown. This sample was taken from a study of T-cell memory formation after mild COVID-19. For the study at large: The TCR clusters were mostly specific to one donor.

MiXCR was run by TCRdb on the 5' RACE reads, yielding one entry per CDR3 protein. The sample includes around 90,000 distinct CDR3 sequences, about 12% of them seen just once. V shed 0 bases and J shed 0 bases, with 12 bases lying between them. Germline V gene lookup returns CDR1 SGHRS and CDR2 YFSETQ. The CDR3 contains 17 residues. Points from the study as a whole: A balance of CD4 and CD8 characterized clones contracting day 15 to 85, whereas later expanders leaned CD4+. There were some responding clones in pre-infection memory, which suggested that cross-reactive memory had joined.

The chain employs TRBV5-1 and TRBJ2-2; D remains ambiguous. The clonotype originates from an adult woman who had mild COVID-19 (a few samples of this study predate the infection). Cell type and time point are not known. Sequenced input: PBMCs or a T cell subset sorted from them (not recorded which). CDR3 protein: CASSLALAAPNTGELFF. In DNA form, the CDR3 reads TGCGCCAGCAGCTTGGCCTTGGCCGCCCCGAACACCGGGGAGCTGTTTTTT.